The 21 T cell receptor beta chains listed next were all sequenced from one sample in a study of blood T cells in healthy people across ages. Using a J-beta primer mix together with a sample-barcoded 5' primer, a second PCR was run for roughly 6 to 12 cycles. TCRdb processed the 5' RACE reads anew with MiXCR; each CDR3 protein has one entry. The repertoire holds 800,000 to 950,000 distinct CDR3 sequences, with about 29% as singletons. This sample also appeared in a second study, on T cells of mothers and their children.

The sequenced material came from blood. The source of these receptors is a woman between 40 and 50 years old in good health.

This clonotype has only a few counts. This chain joins TRBV20-1 and TRBJ2-3; the match to TRBD2 covers 7 bases. The V gene's germline CDR1 is DFQATT and CDR2 SNEGSKA (reference sequence). The length of the CDR3 is 14 residues. V lost 3 bases, J lost 3 bases, and 6 bases stayed unmatched. CDR3 sequence reads: CSARFRGGTDTQYF. Written as DNA, the CDR3 is TGCAGTGCTAGGTTTCGGGGAGGGACAGATACGCAGTATTTT.

This clonotype was seen more than once but under ten times. V usage is TRBV20-1 and J usage is TRBJ2-4; the D gene is possibly TRBD1 (6 bases). This CDR3 has 10 amino acids. Germline V lookup: CDR1 DFQATT, CDR2 SNEGSKA (reference sequence). V shed 6 bases and J shed 14 bases, with 14 bases lying between them. The CDR3 coding sequence is TGCAGTGCACTGGGGACACGGGAGTACTTC. It yields the protein CSALGTREYF.

This clonotype appeared many times. J is TRBJ1-2 and V is TRBV6-6; 7 bases are shared with TRBD1. Germline CDR1 and CDR2: MNHNY and SVGAGI (reference sequence). The ends lost 4 bases at V and 3 bases at J; junction bases unmatched: 5. The CDR3 totals 14 residues. CDR3 sequence reads: CASSLGQMDYGYTF. CDR3 DNA: TGTGCCAGCAGTTTGGGACAGATGGACTATGGCTACACCTTC.

The sample holds a few counts of this clonotype. In DNA, the CDR3 is TGCGCCAGCAGCAGCGGGGGGGCAGTTGCAACTAATGAAAAACTGTTTTTT. Translating gives CASSSGGAVATNEKLFF. The rearrangement uses TRBV5-1 and TRBJ1-4, with a possible D match to TRBD1 (6 bases). The CDR3 loop spans 17 amino acids. V was trimmed by 4 bases and J by 0 bases, leaving 16 bases between them. Germline loops: CDR1 SGHRS, CDR2 YFSETQ.

This clonotype was seen more than once but under ten times. V is TRBV5-5 and J is TRBJ1-2; no definite D call. V shed 1 base and J shed 4 bases, with 11 bases lying between them. Germline V lookup: CDR1 SGHKS, CDR2 YYEKEE (reference sequence). This CDR3 is 14 amino acids long. CDR3 sequence: CASSLKPGGYGYTF. In DNA form, the CDR3 reads TGTGCCAGCAGCTTGAAACCAGGAGGCTATGGCTACACCTTC. The full variable domain, in which reference TRBV5-5 and TRBJ1-2 provide the parts outside the CDR3, is DAGVTQSPTHLIKTRGQQVTLRCSPISGHKSVSWYQQVLGQGPQFIFQYYEKEERGRGNFPDRFSARQFPNYSSELNVNALLLGDSALYLCASSLKPGGYGYTFGSGTRLTVV.

This clonotype appeared a single time. One end of the junction varies from germline; a read error may be responsible. V and J are TRBV7-3 and TRBJ2-1, with TRBD2 identical over 7 bases. The CDR3 runs to 16 residues. Germline CDR1 reads SGHTA; CDR2 reads FQGTGA. CDR3 sequence (DNA): TGCGCCAGCAGCTTATCACCCGGGAGGCGCTACAATGAGCAGTTCTTC. This encodes CASSLSPGRRYNEQFF. Looking up the rest from reference TRBV7-3 and TRBJ2-1 gives the full variable domain: GAGVSQTPSNKVTEKGKYVELRCDPISGHTALYWYRQSLGQGPEFLIYFQGTGAADDSGLPNDRFFAVRPEGSVSTLKIQRTERGDSAVYLCASSLSPGRRYNEQFFGPGTRLTVL.

This clonotype was seen once. This is likely a read error, given that the CDR3 carries no conserved phenylalanine or tryptophan at its end. The V and J genes are TRBV5-5 and TRBJ1-5; D unclear. This CDR3 spans 14 amino acids. Trimming removed 3 bases at V and 3 bases at J, with 10 bases between. Germline V lookup: CDR1 SGHKS, CDR2 YYEKEE (reference sequence). CDR3 DNA: TGTGCCAGCAGCTCCACTAGTCCCAATCAGCCCCAGCATTGT. It codes for CASSSTSPNQPQHC.

This clonotype was picked up a small number of times. The chain recombines TRBV5-1 with TRBJ2-3, with 11 bases aligning to TRBD2. The CDR3 totals 15 residues. The germline CDR1 and CDR2 sequences are SGHRS and YFSETQ. V gave up 4 bases and J gave up 2 bases; unmatched junction bases: 3. CDR3 coding DNA: TGCGCCAGCAGCGGGACTAGCGGACTCACAGATACGCAGTATTTT. It specifies CASSGTSGLTDTQYF.

This clonotype was counted many times. J is TRBJ1-2 and V is TRBV7-8, with TRBD1 identical over 7 bases. Unmatched junction bases numbered 4, after V lost 5 bases and J lost 4 bases. The CDR3 sequence is 13 residues long. The germline V gene encodes CDR1 SGHVS and CDR2 FQNEAQ. The CDR3 nucleotides read TGTGCCAGCAGCCACCGGGACAGCTATGGCTACACCTTC. This gives the protein CASSHRDSYGYTF.

The J gene is TRBJ2-4, the V gene TRBV20-1; D remains unclear. The end of the DNA aligns better with TRBJ2-7, so the J call may be wrong. Germline V gene data show CDR1 as DFQATT and CDR2 as SNEGSKA (reference sequence). The CDR3 totals 12 residues. The CDR3 DNA reads as TGCAGTGCTAATACAGAGTGTTACGAGCAGTACTTC. Protein product: CSANTECYEQYF.

This chain links TRBV29-1 with TRBJ2-5; 7 bases are shared with TRBD1. The trim removed 4 bases at V and 0 bases at J, leaving 11 bases unmatched. The CDR3 runs 16 residues. Germline V lookup: CDR1 SQVTM, CDR2 ANQGSEA. The CDR3 loop reads CSVVGTEEGYQETQYF. The DNA for the CDR3 is TGCAGCGTTGTCGGGACAGAAGAGGGGTACCAAGAGACCCAGTACTTC.

Ten or more counts support this clonotype. The J gene is TRBJ1-2, the V gene TRBV6-5, with a possible D match to TRBD1 (5 bases). This CDR3 region has 13 residues. Germline CDR1 and CDR2: MNHEY and SVGAGI. V dropped 7 bases and J dropped 6 bases, with 15 bases sitting between them. The CDR3 DNA sequence: TGTGCCAGCACCATGGGACGGTGGAATGGCTACACCTTC. The encoded protein is CASTMGRWNGYTF.

The chain couples TRBV15 to TRBJ2-5; 8 nucleotides line up with TRBD1. From germline, CDR1 is LNHNV and CDR2 YYDKDF (reference sequence). The CDR3 contains 13 residues. Germline trimming cut 8 bases from V and 4 bases from J; bases unmatched to any gene: 6. CDR3 DNA: TGTGCCACCGTACAGGGGGGAGGAGAGACCCAGTACTTC. It encodes CATVQGGGETQYF.

This chain joins TRBV20-1 and TRBJ2-5; 11 bases fit TRBD2. The J call could be wrong; TRBJ2-7 is a better fit for the DNA end. Germline assignment: CDR1 DFQATT and CDR2 SNEGSKA (reference sequence). This CDR3 is built from 15 residues. The CDR3 here is CSAPNRLAGTNEQYF. The CDR3 bases are TGCAGTGCGCCTAACCGACTAGCGGGGACGAACGAGCAGTACTTC.

This clonotype was detected ten times or more. CDR3: CSASPSGGPWETQYF. Written as DNA, the CDR3 is TGCAGTGCTAGCCCTAGCGGGGGGCCATGGGAGACCCAGTACTTC. This sequence joins TRBV20-1 and TRBJ2-5; 11 positions agree with TRBD2. J gave up 5 bases and V 3 bases, and 8 bases lay outside the gene matches. This CDR3 has 15 residues. Per the germline V gene, CDR1 is DFQATT and CDR2 is SNEGSKA (reference sequence).

The V call is TRBV7-2, the J call TRBJ2-5; D is ambiguous. In germline, CDR1 is SGHTA, CDR2 FQGNSA. Between the trimmed V and J ends, which lost 4 bases and 4 bases, there was a span of 13 bases. The CDR3 spans 14 residues. Written as DNA, the CDR3 is TGTGCCAGCAGCTCCCAGGCGAGAGCAGAGACCCAGTACTTC. Encoded protein: CASSSQARAETQYF.

The rearrangement joins TRBV15 to TRBJ1-2; 7 bases fit TRBD1. Germline assignment: CDR1 LNHNV and CDR2 YYDKDF (reference sequence). Losses at the gene ends were 3 bases for V and 8 bases for J; bases not matched to a gene: 9. The CDR3 length is 14 residues. The CDR3 region has the DNA TGTGCCACCAGCAGGTTGACAGGGAAAGGAGGCTACACCTTC. Protein sequence: CATSRLTGKGGYTF.

This clonotype was detected ten times or more. The chain uses TRBV5-1 and TRBJ2-7; D may correspond to TRBD1 or TRBD2 (5 bases each). CDR1 and CDR2 (germline): SGHRS, YFSETQ. The CDR3 has 16 amino acids. Trimming stripped 4 bases from V and 1 base from J, with 18 bases between. This CDR3 reads CASSPLGWDGSYEQYF. The CDR3 DNA reads TGCGCCAGCAGCCCACTTGGATGGGACGGATCCTACGAGCAGTACTTC.

This clonotype was seen repeatedly, ten times or more. This chain links TRBV15 with TRBJ2-3; possibly TRBD1 for D (5 bases). This CDR3 comprises 17 residues. With 0 bases removed from V and 2 bases from J, the gap between germline ends came to 15 bases. Germline V lookup: CDR1 LNHNV, CDR2 YYDKDF (reference sequence). The CDR3 DNA reads TGTGCCACCAGCAGAGATGATGAACAGGAGTACACAGATACGCAGTATTTT. Translated, it gives CATSRDDEQEYTDTQYF.

The chain uses TRBV15 and TRBJ2-2, with TRBD1 as a possible D gene (6 bases). Germline CDR1 reads LNHNV; CDR2 reads YYDKDF (reference sequence). CDR3 length: 13 amino acids. Trimming took 6 bases from V and 2 from J, leaving 7 bases between them. DNA of the CDR3: TGTGCCACCAGGGACAGTAACACCGGGGAGCTGTTTTTT. It specifies CATRDSNTGELFF.

This clonotype was detected only a few times. The J gene is TRBJ2-1, the V gene TRBV5-1; 10 bases are shared with TRBD2. The V gene end was trimmed by 4 bases and the J gene end by 9 bases; junction bases not matched to a gene: 10. Germline CDR1 SGHRS, CDR2 YFSETQ. The CDR3 consists of 15 residues. The CDR3 DNA reads as TGCGCCAGCAGCCTCCGGACTAGCGGTCTCGGTGAGCAGTTCTTC. The encoded protein is CASSLRTSGLGEQFF.